The subject of this entry is one T cell receptor (beta chain). Some clones are missing from TCRdb's copy, which holds only in-frame ones; the method was immunoSEQ multiplex PCR. The data show about 93,000 clones, with approximately 92% seen just once and 2% to 2.5% held by the top ten. This sample was taken from a study of T cell changes during pregnancy in multiple sclerosis. J was trimmed by 3 bases and V by 4 bases; bases with no gene match: 6. The CDR3 is 15 residues long. Germline loops: CDR1 KGHSH, CDR2 LQKENI. J is TRBJ2-1 and V is TRBV18; 7 nucleotides agree with TRBD2. The sequencing used peripheral blood, collected after pregnancy. The receptor was isolated from a female donor with multiple sclerosis, enrolled in a pregnancy study. This chain's CDR3 is CASSQGLLVYNEQFF. Written as DNA, the CDR3 is TGTGCCAGCTCACAGGGACTACTAGTCTACAATGAGCAGTTCTTC.